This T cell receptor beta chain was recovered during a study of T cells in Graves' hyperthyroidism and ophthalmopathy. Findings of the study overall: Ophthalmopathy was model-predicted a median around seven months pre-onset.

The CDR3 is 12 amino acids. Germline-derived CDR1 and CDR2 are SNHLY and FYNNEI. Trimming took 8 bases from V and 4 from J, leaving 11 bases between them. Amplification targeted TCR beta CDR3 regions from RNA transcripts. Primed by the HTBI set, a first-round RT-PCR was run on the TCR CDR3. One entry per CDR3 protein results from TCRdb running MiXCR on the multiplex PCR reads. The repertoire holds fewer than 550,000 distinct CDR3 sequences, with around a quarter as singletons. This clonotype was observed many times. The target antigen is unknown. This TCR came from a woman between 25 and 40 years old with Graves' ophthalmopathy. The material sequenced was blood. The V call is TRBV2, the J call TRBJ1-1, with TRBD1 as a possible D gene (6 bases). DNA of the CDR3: TGTGCCAGCTTCGACAGGATCACTGAAGCTTTCTTT. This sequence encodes CASFDRITEAFF.